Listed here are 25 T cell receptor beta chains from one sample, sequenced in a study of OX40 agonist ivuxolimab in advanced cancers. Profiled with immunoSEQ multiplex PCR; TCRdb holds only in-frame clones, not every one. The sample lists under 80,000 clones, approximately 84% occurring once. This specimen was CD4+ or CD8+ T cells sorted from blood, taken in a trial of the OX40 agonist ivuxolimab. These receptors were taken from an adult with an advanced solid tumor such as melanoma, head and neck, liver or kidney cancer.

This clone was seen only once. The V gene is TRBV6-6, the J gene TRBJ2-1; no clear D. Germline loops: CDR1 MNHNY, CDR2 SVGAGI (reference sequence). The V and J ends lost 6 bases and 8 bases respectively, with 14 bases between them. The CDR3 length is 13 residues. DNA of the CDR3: TGTGCCAGCAGGGGGTTGCAGCCCCATGAGCAGTTCTTC. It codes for CASRGLQPHEQFF.

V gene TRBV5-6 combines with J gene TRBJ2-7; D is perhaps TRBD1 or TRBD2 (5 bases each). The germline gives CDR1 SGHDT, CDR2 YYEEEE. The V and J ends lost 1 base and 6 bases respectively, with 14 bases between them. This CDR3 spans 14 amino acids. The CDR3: CASSLRDGIGEQYF. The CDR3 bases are TGTGCCAGCAGCTTGAGGGACGGGATAGGCGAGCAGTACTTC.

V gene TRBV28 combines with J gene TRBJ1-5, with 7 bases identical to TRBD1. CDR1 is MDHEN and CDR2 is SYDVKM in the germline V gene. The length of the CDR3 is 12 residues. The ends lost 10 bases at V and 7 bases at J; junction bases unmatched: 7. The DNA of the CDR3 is TGTGCCACCCGACAGGGAGGGCAGCCCCAGCATTTT. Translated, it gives CATRQGGQPQHF.

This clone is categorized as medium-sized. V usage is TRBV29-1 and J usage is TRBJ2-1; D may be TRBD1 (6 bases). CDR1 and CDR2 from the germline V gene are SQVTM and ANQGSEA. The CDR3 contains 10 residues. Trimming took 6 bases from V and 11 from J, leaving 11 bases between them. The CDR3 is CSVQQGKQFF. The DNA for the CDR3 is TGCAGCGTCCAACAGGGCAAGCAGTTCTTC.

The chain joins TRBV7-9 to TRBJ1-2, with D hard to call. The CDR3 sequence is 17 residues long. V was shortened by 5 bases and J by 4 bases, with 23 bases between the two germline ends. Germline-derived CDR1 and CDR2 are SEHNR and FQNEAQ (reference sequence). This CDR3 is CASSLPLGQESIYGYTF. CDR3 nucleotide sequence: TGTGCCAGCAGCCTCCCTTTGGGCCAGGAGAGTATCTATGGCTACACCTTC.

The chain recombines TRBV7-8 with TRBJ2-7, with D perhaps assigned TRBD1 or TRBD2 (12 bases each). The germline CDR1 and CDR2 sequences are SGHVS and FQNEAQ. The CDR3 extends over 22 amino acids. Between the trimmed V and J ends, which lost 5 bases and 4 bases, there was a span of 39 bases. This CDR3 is CASSTPGQGAKLTSGRRYEQYF. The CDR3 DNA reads TGTGCCAGCAGCACCCCGGGACAGGGGGCCAAGTTGACTAGCGGGAGAAGATACGAGCAGTACTTC.

In DNA, the CDR3 is TGTGCCACCAGCAGAGATCTAGAGGAAACTGAAGCTTTCTTT. It yields the protein CATSRDLEETEAFF. V and J are TRBV15 and TRBJ1-1, with D unresolved. The germline CDR1 and CDR2 sequences are LNHNV and YYDKDF (reference sequence). V was clipped by 0 bases and J by 5 bases, with 10 bases between them. CDR3 size: 14 residues.

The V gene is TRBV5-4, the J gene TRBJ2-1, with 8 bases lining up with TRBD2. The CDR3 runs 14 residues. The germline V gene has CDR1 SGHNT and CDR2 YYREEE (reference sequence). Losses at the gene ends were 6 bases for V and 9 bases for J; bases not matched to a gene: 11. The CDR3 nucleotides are TGTGCCAGCACCGGACCTCCAACTAGCGGTGAGCAGTTCTTC. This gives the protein CASTGPPTSGEQFF.

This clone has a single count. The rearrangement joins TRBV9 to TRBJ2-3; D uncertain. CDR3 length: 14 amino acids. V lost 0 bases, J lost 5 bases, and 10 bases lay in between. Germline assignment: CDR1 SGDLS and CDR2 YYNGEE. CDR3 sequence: CASSVGPARDTQYF. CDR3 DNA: TGTGCCAGCAGCGTAGGGCCAGCCAGAGATACGCAGTATTTT.

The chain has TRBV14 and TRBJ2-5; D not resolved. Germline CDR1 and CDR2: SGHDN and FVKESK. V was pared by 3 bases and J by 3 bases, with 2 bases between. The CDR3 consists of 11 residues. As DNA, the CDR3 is TGTGCCAGCAGCCAGGAAGAGACCCAGTACTTC. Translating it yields CASSQEETQYF.

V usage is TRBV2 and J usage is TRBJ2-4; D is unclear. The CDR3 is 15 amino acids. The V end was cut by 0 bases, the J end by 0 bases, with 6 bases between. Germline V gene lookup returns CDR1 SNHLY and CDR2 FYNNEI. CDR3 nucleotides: TGTGCCAGCAGTGAAGCTGCGGTAGCCAAAAACATTCAGTACTTC. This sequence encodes CASSEAAVAKNIQYF.

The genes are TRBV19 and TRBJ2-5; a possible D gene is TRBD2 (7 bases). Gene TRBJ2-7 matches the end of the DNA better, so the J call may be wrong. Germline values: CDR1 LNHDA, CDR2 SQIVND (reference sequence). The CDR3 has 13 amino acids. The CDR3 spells CASSERDNYEQYF. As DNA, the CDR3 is TGTGCCAGTTCTGAGCGGGACAACTACGAGCAGTACTTC.

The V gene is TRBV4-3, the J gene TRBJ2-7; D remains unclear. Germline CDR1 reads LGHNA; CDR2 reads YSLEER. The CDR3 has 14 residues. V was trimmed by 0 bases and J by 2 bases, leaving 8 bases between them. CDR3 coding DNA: TGCGCCAGCAGCCAAGATGGCCAGCCCTACGAGCAGTACTTC. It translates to CASSQDGQPYEQYF.

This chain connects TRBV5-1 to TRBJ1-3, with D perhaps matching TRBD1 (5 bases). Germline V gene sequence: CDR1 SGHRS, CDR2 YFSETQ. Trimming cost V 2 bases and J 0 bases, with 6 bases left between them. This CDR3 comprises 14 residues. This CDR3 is CASSLQVSGNTIYF. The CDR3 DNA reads TGCGCCAGCAGCTTACAGGTCTCTGGAAACACCATATATTTT. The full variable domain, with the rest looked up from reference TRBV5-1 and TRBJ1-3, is KAGVTQTPRYLIKTRGQQVTLSCSPISGHRSVSWYQQTPGQGLQFLFEYFSETQRNKGNFPGRFSGRQFSNSRSEMNVSTLELGDSALYLCASSLQVSGNTIYFGEGSWLTVV.

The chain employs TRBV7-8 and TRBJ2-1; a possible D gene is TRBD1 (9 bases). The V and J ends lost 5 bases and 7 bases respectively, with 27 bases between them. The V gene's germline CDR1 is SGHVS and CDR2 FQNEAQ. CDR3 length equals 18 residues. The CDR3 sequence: CASSAGTGIRLARNEQFF. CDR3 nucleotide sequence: TGTGCCAGCAGCGCCGGGACAGGGATTCGACTAGCGAGGAATGAGCAGTTCTTC.

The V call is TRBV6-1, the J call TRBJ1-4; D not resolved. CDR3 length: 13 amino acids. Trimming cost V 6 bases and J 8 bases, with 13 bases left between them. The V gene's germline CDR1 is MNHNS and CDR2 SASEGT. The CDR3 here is CASREGGEEKLFF. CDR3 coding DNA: TGTGCCAGCAGGGAGGGCGGTGAGGAAAAACTGTTTTTT.

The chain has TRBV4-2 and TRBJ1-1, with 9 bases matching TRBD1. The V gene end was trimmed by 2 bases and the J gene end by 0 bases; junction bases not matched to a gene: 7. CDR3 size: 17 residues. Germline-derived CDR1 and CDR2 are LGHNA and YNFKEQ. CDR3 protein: CASSQSYRGLLNTEAFF. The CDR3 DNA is TGTGCCAGCAGCCAATCATACAGGGGGCTCTTGAACACTGAAGCTTTCTTT.

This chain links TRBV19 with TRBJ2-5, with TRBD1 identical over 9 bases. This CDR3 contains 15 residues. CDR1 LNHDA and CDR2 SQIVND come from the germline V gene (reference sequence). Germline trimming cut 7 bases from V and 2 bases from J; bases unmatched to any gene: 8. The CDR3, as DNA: TGTGCCAGTACCATGACAGGGGGTCAACAAGAGACCCAGTACTTC. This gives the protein CASTMTGGQQETQYF.

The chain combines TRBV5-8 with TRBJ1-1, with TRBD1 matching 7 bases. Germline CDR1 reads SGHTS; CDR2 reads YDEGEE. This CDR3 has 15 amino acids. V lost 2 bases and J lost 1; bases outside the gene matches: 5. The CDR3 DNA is TGTGCCAGCAGCTTCTCCGGGACAGCGAACACTGAAGCTTTCTTT. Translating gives CASSFSGTANTEAFF. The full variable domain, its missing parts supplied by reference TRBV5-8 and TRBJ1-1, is EAGVTQSPTHLIKTRGQQATLRCSPISGHTSVYWYQQALGLGLQFLLWYDEGEERNRGNFPPRFSGRQFPNYSSELNVNALELEDSALYLCASSFSGTANTEAFFGQGTRLTVV.

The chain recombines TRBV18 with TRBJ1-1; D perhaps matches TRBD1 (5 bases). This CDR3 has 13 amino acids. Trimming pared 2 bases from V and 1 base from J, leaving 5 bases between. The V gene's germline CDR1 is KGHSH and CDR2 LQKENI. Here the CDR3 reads CASSPTGNTEAFF. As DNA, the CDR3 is TGTGCCAGCTCACCAACAGGGAACACTGAAGCTTTCTTT.

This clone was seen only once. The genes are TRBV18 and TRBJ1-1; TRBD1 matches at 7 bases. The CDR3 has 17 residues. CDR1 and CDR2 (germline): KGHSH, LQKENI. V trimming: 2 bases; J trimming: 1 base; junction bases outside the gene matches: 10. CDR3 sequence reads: CASSPTPGTDPNTEAFF. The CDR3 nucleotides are TGTGCCAGCTCACCAACCCCCGGGACAGACCCGAACACTGAAGCTTTCTTT. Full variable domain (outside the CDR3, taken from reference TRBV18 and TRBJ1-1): NAGVMQNPRHLVRRRGQEARLRCSPMKGHSHVYWYRQLPEEGLKFMVYLQKENIIDESGMPKERFSAEFPKEGPSILRIQQVVRGDSAAYFCASSPTPGTDPNTEAFFGQGTRLTVV.

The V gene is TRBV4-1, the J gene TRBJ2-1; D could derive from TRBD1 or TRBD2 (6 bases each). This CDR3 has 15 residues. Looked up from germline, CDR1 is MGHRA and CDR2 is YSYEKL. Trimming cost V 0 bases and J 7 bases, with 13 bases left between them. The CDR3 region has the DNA TGCGCCAGCAGCCAAGATCGTCGGGGGCGGAATGAGCAGTTCTTC. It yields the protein CASSQDRRGRNEQFF.

The CDR3 protein is CATSRGQGRRETQYF. For the CDR3, the DNA is TGTGCCACCAGCAGGGGACAGGGGAGGCGAGAGACCCAGTACTTC. The J gene is TRBJ2-5, the V gene TRBV15, with TRBD1 matching over 10 bases. The V segment lost 3 bases and the J segment 4 bases; nucleotides outside the gene matches: 5. The V gene's germline CDR1 is LNHNV and CDR2 YYDKDF (reference sequence). This CDR3 region has 15 residues. The full variable domain, rest sourced from reference TRBV15 and TRBJ2-5, is DAMVIQNPRYQVTQFGKPVTLSCSQTLNHNVMYWYQQKSSQAPKLLFHYYDKDFNNEADTPDNFQSRRPNTSFCFLDIRSPGLGDTAMYLCATSRGQGRRETQYFGPGTRLLVL.

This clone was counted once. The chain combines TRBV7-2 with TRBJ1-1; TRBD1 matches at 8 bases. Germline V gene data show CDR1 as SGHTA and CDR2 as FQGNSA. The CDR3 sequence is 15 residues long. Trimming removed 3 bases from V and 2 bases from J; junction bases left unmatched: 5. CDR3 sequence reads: CASSLRQGRNTEAFF. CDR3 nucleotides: TGTGCCAGCAGCTTGAGACAGGGGCGAAACACTGAAGCTTTCTTT.

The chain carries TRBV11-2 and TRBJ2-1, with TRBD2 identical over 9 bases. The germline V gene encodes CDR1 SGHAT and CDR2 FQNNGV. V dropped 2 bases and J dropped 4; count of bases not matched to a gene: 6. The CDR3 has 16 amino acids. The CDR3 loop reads CASSLIGGGAYNEQFF. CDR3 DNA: TGTGCCAGCAGCTTAATCGGCGGGGGGGCTTACAATGAGCAGTTCTTC.